The T cell receptor (beta chain) described here comes from a study of T cell changes during pregnancy in multiple sclerosis. Between the trimmed V and J ends, which lost 4 bases and 8 bases, there was a span of 9 bases. CDR1 and CDR2 from the germline V gene are SGHRS and YFSETQ. This CDR3 spans 12 amino acids. Profiling relied on immunoSEQ multiplex PCR, and the TCRdb table lists in-frame clones only, not all of them. The sample carries about 38,000 clones, 85% to 95% recorded once. This specimen was CD4+ T cells from peripheral blood mononuclear cells, taken in the second trimester of pregnancy. This TCR was sampled from a female donor with multiple sclerosis, enrolled in a pregnancy study. This chain connects TRBV5-1 to TRBJ2-2; the D gene is possibly TRBD1 (6 bases). The CDR3: CASSPQGGELFF. CDR3 DNA sequence: TGCGCCAGCAGCCCACAGGGTGGGGAGCTGTTTTTT.